This record covers a single T cell receptor (beta chain). Its specificity is not known. With molecular barcodes, quantitative 5'-RACE was used to make the TCR beta libraries. TCRdb reprocessed the 5' RACE reads with MiXCR, giving one entry per CDR3 protein. The table records about 110,000 distinct CDR3 sequences, around 24% of them present only once. Germline V gene data show CDR1 as SGDLS and CDR2 as YYNGEE. The V segment lost 4 bases and the J segment 6 bases; nucleotides outside the gene matches: 10. The CDR3 loop spans 16 amino acids. The data belong to a study of CD8 T cells in ankylosing spondylitis. The study's findings and limits: A motif in TCR beta, a set of eight highly homologous variants, appeared characteristic of ankylosing spondylitis blood. Reportedly, disease-linked clones are significantly enriched in ankylosing spondylitis patients' matched synovial fluid.

The chain links TRBV9 to TRBJ2-3, with 11 bases that match TRBD2. The sample consisted of synovial fluid, either unsorted or a sorted T cell fraction (not recorded which). The receptor was derived from a male donor with ankylosing spondylitis. CDR3 amino acids: CASSPGLADGSDTQYF. DNA for the CDR3: TGTGCCAGCAGCCCGGGACTAGCGGATGGCAGCGATACGCAGTATTTT.